This record concerns one T cell receptor beta chain sequence. Its target is unknown. The protocol was immunoSEQ multiplex PCR, while the TCRdb copy is restricted to in-frame clones and leaves out a portion. The table has under 1 million clones, about 96% seen once; the top ten hold around 0.21%. The data were obtained in a study of shared clonotypes between healthy human individuals. Study as a whole: Those who served as donors were two women and a few men between the ages of 18 and 49. Notes on the study in general: With few donors, the genetic and exposure-history diversity represented was limited.

Positive CCR7 selection of CD45RO-negative cells yielded the naive CD8 cells, and terminally differentiated effector memory CD45RA+ cells were excluded. Germline V gene sequence: CDR1 MNHEY, CDR2 SVGAGI. With V trimmed by 0 bases and J by 9 bases, 8 bases remained unmatched. The CDR3 contains 15 residues. The rearrangement joins TRBV6-5 to TRBJ2-1; 7 bases agree with TRBD1. Sequenced input: naive CD8+ T cells sorted from blood. The receptor was isolated from a young man in good health. The CDR3 sequence: CASSYSLQGFSEQFF. The CDR3 region has the DNA TGTGCCAGCAGTTACTCGTTACAGGGGTTCAGTGAGCAGTTCTTC.